This paragraph reports one TCR beta chain. Its antigen is still unknown. This entry belongs to a study of cytomegalovirus exposure and HLA in healthy donors. Whole-study results and caveats: Most TCR sequences were seen very rarely across donors, but some public TCRs occurred in many.

The data were produced by immunoSEQ multiplex PCR, yet TCRdb's version contains in-frame clones alone and is incomplete. The table records 100,000 to 150,000 clones, 89% of them present only once. The source of this sequence is a woman in her late teens or twenties in good health and CMV-seronegative. Sequencing was carried out using PBMCs.

Written as DNA, the CDR3 is TGCGCCAGCAGCTTGGCCGAGAAAAACTATGGCTACACCTTC. This encodes CASSLAEKNYGYTF. V usage is TRBV5-1 and J usage is TRBJ1-2; D is undetermined. Per germline, CDR1 SGHRS and CDR2 YFSETQ. V was clipped by 0 bases and J by 2 bases, with 8 bases between them. The length of the CDR3 is 14 residues.